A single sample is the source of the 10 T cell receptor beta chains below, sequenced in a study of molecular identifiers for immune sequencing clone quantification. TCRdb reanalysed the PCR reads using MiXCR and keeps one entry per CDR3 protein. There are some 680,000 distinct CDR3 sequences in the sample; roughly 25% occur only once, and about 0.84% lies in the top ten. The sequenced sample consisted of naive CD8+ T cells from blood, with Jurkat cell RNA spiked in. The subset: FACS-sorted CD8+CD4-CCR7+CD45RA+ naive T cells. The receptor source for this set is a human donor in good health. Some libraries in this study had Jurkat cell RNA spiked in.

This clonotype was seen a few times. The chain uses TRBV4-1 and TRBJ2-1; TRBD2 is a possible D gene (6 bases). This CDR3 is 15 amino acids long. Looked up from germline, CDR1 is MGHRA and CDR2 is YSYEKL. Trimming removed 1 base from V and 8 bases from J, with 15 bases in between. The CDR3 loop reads CASSQAAEGLYEQFF. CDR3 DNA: TGCGCCAGCAGCCAAGCGGCGGAGGGTCTCTATGAGCAGTTCTTC.

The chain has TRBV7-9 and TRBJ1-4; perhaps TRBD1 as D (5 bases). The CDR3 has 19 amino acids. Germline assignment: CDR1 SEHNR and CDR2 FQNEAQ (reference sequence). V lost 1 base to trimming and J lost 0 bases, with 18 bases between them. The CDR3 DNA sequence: TGTGCCAGCAGCTTAGAGATCGGGGGTCTAGATCCAACTAATGAAAAACTGTTTTTT. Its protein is CASSLEIGGLDPTNEKLFF.

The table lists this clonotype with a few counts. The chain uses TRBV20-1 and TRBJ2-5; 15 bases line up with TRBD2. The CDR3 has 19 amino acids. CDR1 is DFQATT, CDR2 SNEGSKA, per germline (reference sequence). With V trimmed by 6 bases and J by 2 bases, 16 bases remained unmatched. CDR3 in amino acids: CSAVPGLAGGPYGQETQYF. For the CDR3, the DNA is TGCAGTGCCGTACCGGGACTAGCGGGAGGCCCGTACGGGCAAGAGACCCAGTACTTC.

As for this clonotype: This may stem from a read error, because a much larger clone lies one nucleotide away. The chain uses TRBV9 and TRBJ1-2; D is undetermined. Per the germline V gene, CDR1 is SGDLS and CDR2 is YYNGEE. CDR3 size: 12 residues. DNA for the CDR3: TGTTCCAGCAGCGTGTCCAACTATGGCTACACCTTC. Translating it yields CSSSVSNYGYTF.

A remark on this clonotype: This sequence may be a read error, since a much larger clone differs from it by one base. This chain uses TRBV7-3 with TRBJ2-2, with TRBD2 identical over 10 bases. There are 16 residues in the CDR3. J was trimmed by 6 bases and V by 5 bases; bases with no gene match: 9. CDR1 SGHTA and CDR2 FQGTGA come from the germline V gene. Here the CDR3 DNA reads TGTGCCAGCAGCGTCCTAGCGGGAGAGAATGCCGGGGAGCTGTTTTTT. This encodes CASSVLAGENAGELFF. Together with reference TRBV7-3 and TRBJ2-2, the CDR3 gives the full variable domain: GAGVSQTPSNKVTEKGKYVELRCDPISGHTALYWYRQSLGQGPEFLIYFQGTGAADDSGLPNDRFFAVRPEGSVSTLKIQRTERGDSAVYLCASSVLAGENAGELFFGEGSRLTVL.

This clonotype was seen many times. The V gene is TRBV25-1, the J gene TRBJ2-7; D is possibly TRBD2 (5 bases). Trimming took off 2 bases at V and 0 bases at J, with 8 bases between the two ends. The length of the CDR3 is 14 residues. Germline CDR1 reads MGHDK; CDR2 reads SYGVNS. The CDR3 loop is CASSERDTSYEQYF. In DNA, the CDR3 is TGTGCCAGCAGTGAACGGGATACCTCCTACGAGCAGTACTTC.

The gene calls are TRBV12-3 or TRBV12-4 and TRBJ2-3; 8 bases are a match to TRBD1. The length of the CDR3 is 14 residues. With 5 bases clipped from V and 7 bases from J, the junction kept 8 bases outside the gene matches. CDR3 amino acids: CASSVLQGDHTQYF. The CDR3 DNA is TGTGCCAGCAGTGTCCTACAGGGGGACCATACGCAGTATTTT.

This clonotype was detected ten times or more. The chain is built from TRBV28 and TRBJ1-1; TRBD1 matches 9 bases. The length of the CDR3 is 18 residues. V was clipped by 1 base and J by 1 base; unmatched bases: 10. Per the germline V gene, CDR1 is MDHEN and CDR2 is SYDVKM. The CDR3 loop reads CASSLLAQGAAQNTEAFF. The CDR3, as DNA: TGTGCCAGCAGTTTATTAGCACAGGGGGCTGCCCAGAACACTGAAGCTTTCTTT.

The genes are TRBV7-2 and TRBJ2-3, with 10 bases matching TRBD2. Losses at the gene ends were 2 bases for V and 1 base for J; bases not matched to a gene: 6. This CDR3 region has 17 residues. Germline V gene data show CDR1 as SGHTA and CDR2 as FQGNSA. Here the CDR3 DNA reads TGTGCCAGCAGCTTACCTATAGCGGGGGGACGCACAGATACGCAGTATTTT. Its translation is CASSLPIAGGRTDTQYF.

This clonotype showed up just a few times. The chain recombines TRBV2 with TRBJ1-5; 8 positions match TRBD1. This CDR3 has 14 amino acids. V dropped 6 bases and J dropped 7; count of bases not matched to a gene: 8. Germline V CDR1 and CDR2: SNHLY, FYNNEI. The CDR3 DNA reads TGTGCCAGCAGCCAGGGGGCTCTGATGCAGCCCCAGCATTTT. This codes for CASSQGALMQPQHF.